This T cell receptor (beta chain) was captured by sequencing in a study of STAT5B mutations in CD4+ large granular lymphocyte leukemia. Only in-frame clones appear in the TCRdb table, and some are missing; sequencing was by immunoSEQ multiplex PCR. The sample consists of 30,000 to 40,000 clones, approximately 82% of them appearing once. Germline assignment: CDR1 MGHDK and CDR2 SYGVNS. This CDR3 spans 17 amino acids. Trimming cost V 6 bases and J 0 bases, with 15 bases left between them. Sequencing was done on a sample of CD4+ T cells from blood buffy coats. The origin of this receptor is a human donor in good health. V usage is TRBV25-1 and J usage is TRBJ2-6, with D perhaps matching TRBD2 (6 bases). CDR3 region: CASSARRAGSGANVLTF. The CDR3 DNA reads as TGTGCCAGCAGCGCGAGGAGGGCGGGCTCTGGGGCCAACGTCCTGACTTTC. Filled out from reference TRBV25-1 and TRBJ2-6, the complete variable domain reads EADIYQTPRYLVIGTGKKITLECSQTMGHDKMYWYQQDPGMELHLIHYSYGVNSTEKGDLSSESTVSRIRTEHFPLTLESARPSHTSQYLCASSARRAGSGANVLTFGAGSRLTVL.